This is a list of T cell receptor beta chains from one sample in a study of blood T cell repertoires in COVID-19. Measured with immunoSEQ multiplex PCR; TCRdb has only the in-frame clones, and not every one. The sample holds some 110,000 clones; about nine tenths are singletons and the top ten take around 4.2%. Sequenced sample: peripheral blood. The source is a man in his forties with acute or convalescent COVID-19. Each CDR3 is given with its conserved first and last residue. A D gene is named only where the DNA matches it firmly. Only part of the rows carry a size: once, few, many, or a class if the clone is expanded.

v_gene,d_gene,len,j_gene,abundance,CDR3aa,CDR3nt
TRBV6-1,TRBD1,20,TRBJ1-5,-,CASSAGTGTGRAGGNQPQHF,TGTGCCAGCAGTGCGGGGACCGGGACAGGTAGGGCGGGGGGCAATCAGCCCCAGCATTTT
TRBV9,-,13,TRBJ1-1,-,CASSQGEQGEAFF,TGTGCCAGCAGCCAAGGGGAACAGGGTGAAGCTTTCTTT
TRBV6-1,-,14,TRBJ1-1,-,CASSENRMNTEAFF,TGTGCCAGCAGTGAAAACAGGATGAACACTGAAGCTTTCTTT
TRBV27,-,14,TRBJ1-5,-,CASSLQGLDQPQHF,TGTGCCAGCAGTTTACAGGGGCTAGATCAGCCCCAGCATTTT
TRBV7-2,-,14,TRBJ1-1,-,CASSLMGATAEAFF,TGTGCCAGCAGCTTAATGGGGGCGACAGCTGAAGCTTTCTTT
TRBV18,TRBD2,15,TRBJ2-1,few,CASSTSSGVYNEQFF,TGTGCCAGCTCAACGTCTAGCGGCGTATACAATGAGCAGTTCTTC
TRBV29-1,-,14,TRBJ2-3,-,CSVQSASSTDTQYF,TGCAGCGTCCAAAGCGCATCTAGCACAGATACGCAGTATTTT
TRBV27,TRBD1,17,TRBJ1-2,-,CASSLFAGQGNNYGYTF,TGTGCCAGCAGTTTATTTGCTGGACAGGGGAATAACTATGGCTACACCTTC
TRBV6-1,-,12,TRBJ1-1,-,CASSERNTEAFF,TGTGCCAGCAGTGAACGGAACACTGAAGCTTTCTTT
TRBV10-3,-,13,TRBJ1-1,once,CAIAQQANTEAFF,TGTGCCATAGCCCAACAGGCGAACACTGAAGCTTTCTTT
TRBV10-3,TRBD2,15,TRBJ2-1,-,CAISGSSLDYNEQFF,TGTGCCATTAGCGGGAGTAGCTTGGATTACAATGAGCAGTTCTTC
TRBV6-2/TRBV6-3,TRBD1,17,TRBJ1-2,-,CASSLNRIQGESYGYTF,TGTGCCAGCAGCTTAAACCGAATCCAGGGGGAATCCTATGGCTACACCTTC
TRBV6-4,TRBD2,15,TRBJ2-3,-,CASSDSRGGPDTQYF,TGTGCCAGCAGTGACTCGCGGGGGGGCCCAGATACGCAGTATTTT
TRBV5-8,-,13,TRBJ1-1,-,CASSLQRFTEAFF,TGTGCCAGCAGCTTGCAGCGGTTCACTGAAGCTTTCTTT
TRBV7-6,-,12,TRBJ1-2,-,CASSLSGDGYTF,TGTGCCAGCAGCTTATCCGGGGATGGCTACACCTTC
TRBV18,TRBD1,14,TRBJ2-3,-,CASSQGTDTDTQYF,TGTGCCAGCTCACAGGGGACAGACACAGATACGCAGTATTTT
TRBV3-1/TRBV3-2,TRBD1,15,TRBJ2-7,-,CASSQAGQGVYEQYF,TGTGCCAGCAGCCAAGCGGGGCAGGGGGTCTACGAGCAGTACTTC
TRBV9,-,16,TRBJ2-2,-,CASNNNRVRYTGELFF,TGTGCCAGCAATAATAACAGGGTGAGGTACACCGGGGAGCTGTTTTTT
TRBV3-1/TRBV3-2,-,15,TRBJ2-3,-,CASSQDPRGTDTQYF,TGTGCCAGCAGCCAAGACCCCCGGGGCACAGATACGCAGTATTTT
TRBV12-3/TRBV12-4,TRBD1,13,TRBJ1-1,few,CASSNRGGTEAFF,TGTGCCAGCAGCAACAGGGGGGGCACTGAAGCTTTCTTT
TRBV7-9,-,15,TRBJ2-5,once,CASSLGFSGLETQYF,TGTGCCAGCAGCTTAGGGTTTTCGGGTTTGGAGACCCAGTACTTC
TRBV5-6,-,14,TRBJ1-1,-,CASSPPGGGTEAFF,TGTGCCAGCAGCCCGCCGGGGGGAGGGACTGAAGCTTTCTTT